Listed below are T cell receptor beta chains from one sample, sequenced in a study of blood T cell repertoires in COVID-19. TCRdb's copy holds only in-frame clones and misses some; the assay was immunoSEQ multiplex PCR. The table records approximately 240,000 clones, about 80% of them present only once. Specimen: peripheral blood. The receptors stem from a woman aged 55 to 70 with acute or convalescent COVID-19. Both conserved end residues are part of each CDR3. Not every row has a clone size; where given, it reads once, few, many or a size class.

clone_size,v_call,j_call,cdr3_aa
NA,TRBV5-1,TRBJ2-3,CASSLVAGAPDTQYF
NA,TRBV2,TRBJ1-4,CASSLQGATNEKLFF
NA,TRBV6-5,TRBJ1-1,CASSSSGVNTEAFF
NA,TRBV5-1,TRBJ2-3,CASSFDERARTTDTQYF
NA,TRBV19,TRBJ1-1,CASTLRGQGTMNTEAFF
few,TRBV5-6,TRBJ2-3,CASSYTTTGDTQYF
few,TRBV9,TRBJ2-5,CASSVAPGGETQYF
NA,TRBV7-9,TRBJ2-6,CASSLGQGALSGANVLTF
NA,TRBV5-6,TRBJ2-7,CASSRTGTGPYEQYF
NA,TRBV28,TRBJ1-3,CASIQGRRSSGNTIYF
NA,TRBV6-2/TRBV6-3,TRBJ1-6,CASSFPGGNSPLHF
few,TRBV7-2,TRBJ2-3,CASSLAAGGRDTQYF
NA,TRBV13,TRBJ1-1,CASRGTANTEAFF
NA,TRBV27,TRBJ1-4,CASSDGTGIYEKLFF
NA,TRBV27,TRBJ2-7,CASATPSRDTSYEQYF
NA,TRBV2,TRBJ1-1,CASSDDSSEAFF
few,TRBV19,TRBJ1-1,CASSRREGTEAFF
NA,TRBV12-3/TRBV12-4,TRBJ1-1,CASSIRQNTEAFF
NA,TRBV4-2,TRBJ1-1,CASSQEGQGGGEAFF
NA,TRBV7-9,TRBJ1-2,CASSLLTGSYGYTF
NA,TRBV4-2,TRBJ2-3,CASSREGWASGRDTQYF
NA,TRBV6-5,TRBJ1-1,CASRPPGQGGAFF
NA,TRBV6-6,TRBJ1-2,CASRPGTGYGYTF
NA,TRBV7-5,TRBJ1-5,CVRSLVSVGNQPQHF